The 25 T cell receptor beta chains given below trace back to one sample, sequenced in a study of lymphopenia after photon versus proton radiotherapy. Produced via immunoSEQ multiplex PCR; TCRdb's table is partial and in-frame only. Among about 45,000 clones listed, about 85% were seen once. Sequencing used peripheral blood, obtained from a patient treated with photon-based radiotherapy. The receptors shown here come from a man aged 35 to 55 with gastric cancer.

V is TRBV7-3 and J is TRBJ2-1; TRBD2 matches at 9 bases. J was trimmed by 2 bases and V by 5 bases; bases with no gene match: 10. This CDR3 has 17 residues. Per the germline V gene, CDR1 is SGHTA and CDR2 is FQGTGA. The CDR3 region is CASSQGGLAGTYNEQFF. For the CDR3, the DNA is TGTGCCAGCAGCCAGGGAGGGCTAGCGGGAACCTACAATGAGCAGTTCTTC.

Comments on this clone: Other DNA sequences in the same sample also yield this CDR3. The chain uses TRBV18 and TRBJ2-2, with 8 bases lining up with TRBD1. The germline gives CDR1 KGHSH, CDR2 LQKENI. The CDR3 is 15 residues long. Losses at the gene ends were 6 bases for V and 2 bases for J; bases not matched to a gene: 5. DNA of the CDR3: TGTGCCAGCTCCCCGGGACAGGCTAACACCGGGGAGCTGTTTTTT. Protein: CASSPGQANTGELFF.

V is TRBV18 and J is TRBJ2-3; no clear D. There are 13 residues in the CDR3. Germline-derived CDR1 and CDR2 are KGHSH and LQKENI. Trimming took 3 bases from V and 2 from J, leaving 6 bases between them. In nucleotides, the CDR3 is TGTGCCAGCTCACCGGCGAACACAGATACGCAGTATTTT. This translates into CASSPANTDTQYF.

V is TRBV6-5 and J is TRBJ1-2; possible D gene TRBD1, 6 bases. V lost 5 bases and J lost 8, with 9 bases in between. The CDR3 sequence is 11 residues long. Germline assignment: CDR1 MNHEY and CDR2 SVGAGI. CDR3 in amino acids: CASSVRGGYTF. CDR3 nucleotide sequence: TGTGCCAGCAGTGTCAGGGGCGGCTACACCTTC.

The chain couples TRBV4-3 to TRBJ1-2; D unclear. CDR3 size: 14 residues. Germline CDR1 and CDR2: LGHNA and YSLEER. With 0 bases removed from V and 5 bases from J, the gap between germline ends came to 10 bases. DNA for the CDR3: TGCGCCAGCAGCCAAGATTTAGGGTCATATGGCTACACCTTC. This translates into CASSQDLGSYGYTF.

This chain joins TRBV27 and TRBJ2-2; 8 nucleotides align to TRBD2. J was trimmed by 6 bases and V by 2 bases; bases with no gene match: 5. CDR3 size: 15 residues. Germline CDR1 is MNHEY and CDR2 is SMNVEV (reference sequence). The CDR3 spells CASSLRRGDSGELFF. The CDR3 nucleotides are TGTGCCAGCAGTTTAAGGCGGGGGGATTCCGGGGAGCTGTTTTTT.

The V and J genes are TRBV5-5 and TRBJ2-5; possible D gene TRBD2, 7 bases. The CDR3 consists of 14 residues. The V and J ends lost 0 bases and 4 bases respectively, with 10 bases between them. Germline loops: CDR1 SGHKS, CDR2 YYEKEE (reference sequence). CDR3 loop: CASSLGGGAETQYF. CDR3 coding DNA: TGTGCCAGCAGCTTGGGCGGGGGCGCAGAGACCCAGTACTTC. The entire variable domain, with the rest obtained from reference TRBV5-5 and TRBJ2-5, is as follows: DAGVTQSPTHLIKTRGQQVTLRCSPISGHKSVSWYQQVLGQGPQFIFQYYEKEERGRGNFPDRFSARQFPNYSSELNVNALLLGDSALYLCASSLGGGAETQYFGPGTRLLVL.

This chain uses TRBV14 with TRBJ1-3; 7 nucleotides agree with TRBD1. V dropped 5 bases and J dropped 4; count of bases not matched to a gene: 2. Germline CDR1 SGHDN, CDR2 FVKESK. This CDR3 has 13 amino acids. The CDR3 nucleotides are TGTGCCAGCAGCGGGACAGTGGGAAACACCATATATTTT. This codes for CASSGTVGNTIYF.

The chain links TRBV6-5 to TRBJ2-5; D gene ambiguous. The CDR3 covers 14 residues. CDR1 is MNHEY and CDR2 is SVGAGI in the germline V gene. The V gene lost 4 bases and the J gene lost 1 base, with 10 bases spanning the gap. CDR3 region: CASSSRHLQETQYF. CDR3 in DNA: TGTGCCAGCAGTTCCAGACATCTCCAAGAGACCCAGTACTTC.

The chain uses TRBV7-2 and TRBJ1-5; no firm D call. The CDR3 is 15 residues long. V lost 1 base to trimming and J lost 1 base, with 8 bases between them. CDR1 and CDR2 from the germline V gene are SGHTA and FQGNSA. CDR3 DNA sequence: TGTGCCAGCAGCTTAGTAGACGGGAGCAATCAGCCCCAGCATTTT. Translation gives CASSLVDGSNQPQHF.

The J gene is TRBJ1-6, the V gene TRBV7-2; TRBD1 aligns across 8 bases. V shed 5 bases, J shed 8 bases, and the junction held 8 bases outside the gene matches. CDR1 is SGHTA and CDR2 is FQGNSA in the germline V gene. The CDR3 runs 15 residues. The CDR3 DNA follows: TGTGCCAGCAGCGGACACAGGGGGATAGATTCACCCCTCCACTTT. It is translated as CASSGHRGIDSPLHF.

This rearrangement joins TRBV5-4 to TRBJ2-5; the D gene is possibly TRBD1 (5 bases). The CDR3 runs 14 residues. Germline V gene lookup returns CDR1 SGHNT and CDR2 YYREEE (reference sequence). Between the trimmed V and J ends, which lost 4 bases and 1 base, there was a span of 11 bases. The CDR3 loop reads CASSREQVQETQYF. The CDR3 coding sequence is TGTGCCAGCAGCCGAGAACAGGTCCAAGAGACCCAGTACTTC. Supplemented by reference TRBV5-4 and TRBJ2-5, the full variable domain reads ETGVTQSPTHLIKTRGQQVTLRCSSQSGHNTVSWYQQALGQGPQFIFQYYREEENGRGNFPPRFSGLQFPNYSSELNVNALELDDSALYLCASSREQVQETQYFGPGTRLLVL.

V usage is TRBV9 and J usage is TRBJ2-1; 8 bases are shared with TRBD1. The CDR3 totals 14 residues. V shed 3 bases and J 8 bases; nucleotides not matched to a gene: 7. The germline gives CDR1 SGDLS, CDR2 YYNGEE. The CDR3 DNA sequence: TGTGCCAGCAGCGCTCCAGGGGGCGGCCATGAGCAGTTCTTC. The encoded protein is CASSAPGGGHEQFF.

The rearrangement links TRBV2 to TRBJ1-1; TRBD1 agrees at 7 bases. The CDR3 is 14 residues long. V lost 6 bases, J lost 5 bases, and 9 bases stayed unmatched. Germline values: CDR1 SNHLY, CDR2 FYNNEI. The CDR3 DNA sequence: TGTGCCAGCAGCCTACAGGGGAGCGGAACTGAAGCTTTCTTT. Its translation: CASSLQGSGTEAFF.

This sequence joins TRBV4-1 and TRBJ2-3; 9 positions agree with TRBD1. Germline V CDR1 and CDR2: MGHRA, YSYEKL. The CDR3 covers 18 residues. V gave up 4 bases and J gave up 1 base; unmatched junction bases: 12. The CDR3 spells CASSRGTGLESGTDTQYF. CDR3 coding DNA: TGCGCCAGCAGCCGAGGGACAGGGTTGGAGTCGGGCACAGATACGCAGTATTTT.

The table lists this clone with a few counts. The J gene is TRBJ1-3, the V gene TRBV7-6, with D possibly being TRBD1 (6 bases). Germline-derived CDR1 and CDR2 are SGHVS and FNYEAQ. The CDR3 totals 15 residues. V lost 3 bases and J 1 base, leaving 10 bases between the germline ends. The CDR3 DNA follows: TGTGCCAGCAGCTTGGGGGGCCTTTCTGGAAACACCATATATTTT. This codes for CASSLGGLSGNTIYF. Filled out from reference TRBV7-6 and TRBJ1-3, the complete variable domain reads GAGVSQSPRYKVTKRGQDVALRCDPISGHVSLYWYRQALGQGPEFLTYFNYEAQQDKSGLPNDRFSAERPEGSISTLTIQRTEQRDSAMYRCASSLGGLSGNTIYFGEGSWLTVV.

This clone has a handful of counts. J is TRBJ1-6 and V is TRBV18; D is unresolved. Trimming took 0 bases from V and 9 from J, leaving 6 bases between them. Germline assignment: CDR1 KGHSH and CDR2 LQKENI. This CDR3 contains 13 residues. CDR3 in amino acids: CASSPPTGSPLHF. As DNA, the CDR3 is TGTGCCAGCTCACCACCGACTGGTTCACCCCTCCACTTT.

The CDR3 nucleotides read TGTGCCAGCACCCTTAGTGGAGGCTACGAGCAGTACTTC. It encodes CASTLSGGYEQYF. The rearrangement links TRBV7-2 to TRBJ2-7, with D possibly being TRBD2 (5 bases). The V end lost 7 bases, the J end lost 3 bases, and 13 bases lay between the germline ends. The germline V gene encodes CDR1 SGHTA and CDR2 FQGNSA. The CDR3 extends over 13 amino acids.

The rearrangement links TRBV2 to TRBJ1-4; D is uncertain. Germline V gene sequence: CDR1 SNHLY, CDR2 FYNNEI. CDR3 length: 16 residues. V was clipped by 1 base and J by 8 bases, with 17 bases between them. The CDR3 loop reads CASSEDPGPPEEKLFF. Written as DNA, the CDR3 is TGTGCCAGCAGTGAAGACCCCGGTCCCCCGGAGGAAAAACTGTTTTTT.

This chain joins TRBV5-6 and TRBJ2-2, with D tentatively TRBD1 (5 bases). The ends were cut back, 5 bases at V and 4 bases at J, with 15 bases in the middle. The CDR3 consists of 15 residues. Germline lookup yields CDR1 SGHDT and CDR2 YYEEEE. In nucleotides, the CDR3 is TGTGCCAGCAGGTTTGTAGGGGCCGTCACCGGGGAGCTGTTTTTT. It codes for CASRFVGAVTGELFF.

V gene TRBV9 combines with J gene TRBJ2-7; no definite D call. V lost 0 bases and J 0 bases, leaving 7 bases between the germline ends. Looked up from germline, CDR1 is SGDLS and CDR2 is YYNGEE. The CDR3 contains 14 residues. The chain's CDR3 is CASSVDPDSYEQYF. In DNA, the CDR3 is TGTGCCAGCAGCGTAGACCCCGACTCCTACGAGCAGTACTTC.

This chain uses TRBV6-4 with TRBJ1-1; perhaps TRBD1 as D (6 bases). Germline loops: CDR1 MRHNA, CDR2 SNTAGT. The CDR3 is made up of 13 amino acids. V gave up 5 bases and J gave up 2 bases, with 9 bases separating them. The CDR3 here is CASSQDSNTEAFF. DNA for the CDR3: TGTGCCAGCAGTCAGGACAGTAACACTGAAGCTTTCTTT.

The rearrangement joins TRBV7-9 to TRBJ1-4, with 7 bases aligning to TRBD1. V lost 7 bases and J lost 6; bases outside the gene matches: 5. The CDR3 runs 13 residues. Germline V CDR1 and CDR2: SEHNR, FQNEAQ (reference sequence). DNA for the CDR3: TGTGCCAGCAACACAGGGGAGTATGAAAAACTGTTTTTT. Translation gives CASNTGEYEKLFF.

The V call is TRBV30, the J call TRBJ2-7; D remains ambiguous. This CDR3 spans 13 amino acids. The germline V and J ends were trimmed by 0 bases and 6 bases, with 12 bases remaining between them. CDR1 and CDR2 from the germline V gene are GTSNPN and SVGIG (reference sequence). CDR3 sequence (DNA): TGTGCCTGGAGTGTACAGAAACCCCTCGAGCAGTACTTC. Its translation: CAWSVQKPLEQYF.

The gene calls are TRBV5-4 and TRBJ2-5, with D tentatively TRBD1 or TRBD2 (5 bases each). This CDR3 comprises 14 residues. In germline, CDR1 is SGHNT, CDR2 YYREEE (reference sequence). Trimming took off 4 bases at V and 5 bases at J, with 15 bases between the two ends. CDR3 residues: CASSQGPGGETQYF. The CDR3 DNA reads as TGTGCCAGCAGCCAGGGTCCCGGCGGGGAGACCCAGTACTTC.